The 10 T cell receptor beta chains below were found in one sample sequenced in a study of blood T cell repertoires in COVID-19 (dated by TCRdb to the early 2020s). Library prep was done by the immunoSEQ multiplex PCR assay. TCRdb obtained this table from immuneACCESS and retained in-frame rearrangements with V and J assigned. These tables miss some clones; where compared with another copy, unresolved V genes account for less than half of the shortfall, and the remainder is unexplained. Counted in this sample were 30,000 to 40,000 clones; over 90% of them appeared once. The top ten clones comprise approximately 0.88% of the sample. Sequenced: peripheral blood. These receptors originate from a male donor with active COVID-19.

This clone has only a few counts. This chain links TRBV27 with TRBJ1-2, with D unclear. Germline loops: CDR1 MNHEY, CDR2 SMNVEV (reference sequence). Trimming stripped 6 bases from V and 4 bases from J, with 18 bases between. The CDR3 runs 15 residues. CDR3 sequence (DNA): TGTGCCAGCAGCACCAGTTTGGAGGTTGCCTATGGCTACACCTTC. Amino acids: CASSTSLEVAYGYTF.

For the CDR3, the DNA is TGCGCCAGCAGCCAAGATCCTCCAGGGGTCTATAATTCACCCCTCCACTTT. This encodes CASSQDPPGVYNSPLHF. The rearrangement joins TRBV4-3 to TRBJ1-6; D may be TRBD1 (6 bases). CDR1 is LGHNA and CDR2 is YSLEER in the germline V gene. This CDR3 is built from 17 residues. Trimming stripped 0 bases from V and 3 bases from J, with 12 bases between.

CDR3 DNA: TGTGCCAGCAGCGTAGAAGACAGGGGATCCGGGGACACAGATACGCAGTATTTT. Protein sequence: CASSVEDRGSGDTDTQYF. The chain joins TRBV9 to TRBJ2-3, with 8 nucleotides matching TRBD1. In germline, CDR1 is SGDLS, CDR2 YYNGEE. J gave up 2 bases and V 0 bases, and 11 bases lay outside the gene matches. The CDR3 is made up of 18 amino acids.

V usage is TRBV6-5 and J usage is TRBJ1-3; no firm D call. Per germline, CDR1 MNHEY and CDR2 SVGAGI. The V and J ends lost 4 bases and 6 bases respectively, with 10 bases between them. This CDR3 comprises 13 residues. In DNA, the CDR3 is TGTGCCAGCAGTTCCAACAGAGTAAACACCATATATTTT. Translation gives CASSSNRVNTIYF.

V and J are TRBV5-1 and TRBJ2-1; D perhaps matches TRBD1 (5 bases). The CDR3 length is 15 residues. V lost 4 bases and J 4 bases, leaving 15 bases between the germline ends. CDR1 is SGHRS, CDR2 YFSETQ, per germline. The CDR3 protein is CASSPGIPRYNEQFF. The CDR3 bases are TGCGCCAGCAGCCCAGGGATCCCCAGATACAATGAGCAGTTCTTC. Filled out from reference TRBV5-1 and TRBJ2-1, the complete variable domain reads KAGVTQTPRYLIKTRGQQVTLSCSPISGHRSVSWYQQTPGQGLQFLFEYFSETQRNKGNFPGRFSGRQFSNSRSEMNVSTLELGDSALYLCASSPGIPRYNEQFFGPGTRLTVL.

The V call is TRBV18, the J call TRBJ1-1; no firm D call. The length of the CDR3 is 13 residues. The germline CDR1 and CDR2 sequences are KGHSH and LQKENI. V lost 2 bases, J lost 5 bases, and 9 bases lay in between. The DNA of the CDR3 is TGTGCCAGCTCACCATCGGGTAGAACTGAAGCTTTCTTT. Translating it yields CASSPSGRTEAFF.

The rearrangement uses TRBV5-1 and TRBJ1-2; unclear D gene. This CDR3 is built from 15 residues. Per the germline V gene, CDR1 is SGHRS and CDR2 is YFSETQ. Trimming cost V 0 bases and J 12 bases, with 21 bases left between them. In nucleotides, the CDR3 is TGCGCCAGCAGCTTGGAAGTCTCAGGTCCCTCTGCTCACACCTTC. It is translated as CASSLEVSGPSAHTF.

V and J are TRBV6-2 or TRBV6-3 and TRBJ2-3; TRBD2 matches 9 bases. After removal of 0 bases from V and 5 bases from J, the junction contained 6 bases not matched to a gene. The CDR3 is made up of 16 amino acids. The germline V gene encodes CDR1 MNHEY and CDR2 SVGEGT. CDR3 protein: CASSYSLRGGLDTQYF. For the CDR3, the DNA is TGTGCCAGCAGTTACTCGTTGCGGGGGGGCCTAGATACGCAGTATTTT.

The chain links TRBV5-6 to TRBJ1-2, with a possible D match to TRBD1 (6 bases). Trimming pared 4 bases from V and 4 bases from J, leaving 14 bases between. The CDR3 totals 14 residues. Germline assignment: CDR1 SGHDT and CDR2 YYEEEE. The CDR3 spells CASSPDQGTYGYTF. CDR3 DNA sequence: TGTGCCAGCAGCCCCGACCAGGGGACCTATGGCTACACCTTC.

DNA for the CDR3: TGTGCCAGCAGCAACCCTGCGTACAATGAGCAGTTCTTC. It yields the protein CASSNPAYNEQFF. The chain recombines TRBV11-3 with TRBJ2-1; D is undetermined. This CDR3 is 13 amino acids long. The V gene lost 5 bases and the J gene lost 4 bases, with 9 bases spanning the gap. Germline CDR1 reads SGHNT; CDR2 reads YENEEA.